The rows below give T cell receptor beta chains drawn from one sample of a study of blood T cell repertoires in COVID-19. Measured with immunoSEQ multiplex PCR; TCRdb has only the in-frame clones, and not every one. The table has around 250,000 clones, roughly 85% seen once. Sample: peripheral blood. These TCRs come from a man in his 60s who had recovered from COVID-19. The conserved cysteine and the conserved F or W are not part of the CDR3 here.

v_call,j_call,cdr3_aa
TRBV6-5,TRBJ1-1,ASSSQGSNTEAF
TRBV19,TRBJ1-2,ASNAPRQGKRYGYT
TRBV18,TRBJ1-3,ASSPCQGSRCTIY
TRBV27,TRBJ2-3,ASSTDSGSSTDTQY
TRBV11-1,TRBJ2-1,ASSLPGQGLDEQF
TRBV28,TRBJ2-2,ASSNVLAGVTGELF
TRBV5-5,TRBJ2-7,ASSLLAGSYEQY
TRBV5-1,TRBJ1-4,ASSTGQGNFNEKLF
TRBV5-1,TRBJ2-3,ASSLELGRRDTQY
TRBV10-1,TRBJ2-1,ASSESGQGNEQF
TRBV30,TRBJ2-2,AWSVQGGLGPGGRPGELF
TRBV30,TRBJ1-4,AWSINDRKNEKLF
TRBV29-1,TRBJ2-3,SVSGGTDTQY
TRBV3-1/TRBV3-2,TRBJ1-5,ASSQGTGGMGNQPQH
TRBV7-9,TRBJ2-7,ASSLNPVFGAYEQY
TRBV29-1,TRBJ2-5,SAGQQETQY
TRBV11-2,TRBJ2-2,ASSPTGLPGELF
TRBV6-6,TRBJ1-3,ASGDSGNTIY
TRBV7-2,TRBJ1-2,ASSYPGQGAINYGYT
TRBV5-3,TRBJ2-2,ARSPTDIQGTGELF
TRBV5-1,TRBJ1-1,ASSRDGLSLNTEAF
TRBV30,TRBJ1-6,AWSAVGGDNSPLH
TRBV7-9,TRBJ1-2,ASSSGQLYGYT
TRBV7-9,TRBJ2-1,ASSLSGGSSYNEQF
TRBV6-5,TRBJ2-5,ASSYGGQGAGETQY
TRBV7-8,TRBJ2-1,ASRASGSYEQF
TRBV7-2,TRBJ1-5,ASSFDRGQPQH
TRBV3-1/TRBV3-2,TRBJ1-2,ASSQQQGWGYT
TRBV6-1,TRBJ2-4,ASSEYRLQRGSIQY
TRBV30,TRBJ1-4,AWSVGTGWGKLF
TRBV15,TRBJ2-1,ATSRDVPQRGRYNEQF
TRBV9,TRBJ1-2,ASSVSGGNYGYT
TRBV5-1,TRBJ2-2,ASSWGLAGGPNTGELF
TRBV7-3,TRBJ2-3,ASSFSGTGVADTQY
TRBV27,TRBJ2-5,ASSIGGRETQY
TRBV15,TRBJ2-1,ATSRDPLAGGEQF
TRBV3-1/TRBV3-2,TRBJ1-4,ASSQLGARGEKLF
TRBV7-9,TRBJ2-6,ASSPTGTVSGANVLT
TRBV30,TRBJ1-6,AWGRRTGNNSPLH
TRBV7-9,TRBJ2-7,ASSPRVSYEQY
TRBV3-1/TRBV3-2,TRBJ2-3,ASSQVAGTTDTQY
TRBV7-9,TRBJ2-1,ASSHFSGGSNEQF
TRBV7-9,TRBJ2-1,ASSNPTSGGPNEQF
TRBV6-1,TRBJ1-6,ASSDRDRGDSPLH
TRBV4-1,TRBJ1-5,ASSQFGPANQPQH
TRBV7-9,TRBJ2-1,ASRQLAASGNEQF
TRBV7-9,TRBJ2-2,ASSLRRDGQGHTGELF
TRBV6-5,TRBJ2-7,ASSQGQGGYEQY